The 17 T cell receptor beta chains below were found in one sample sequenced in a study of identical twins. TCRdb reanalysed the 5' RACE reads using MiXCR and keeps one entry per CDR3 protein. The repertoire has about 690,000 distinct CDR3 sequences, less than 25% of them found once; the top ten carry 4.3%. The sample also formed part of further work on T cells expressing NK-cell markers.

The sample consisted of PBMCs. These TCRs come from a woman between 18 and 30 years old in good health.

The chain recombines TRBV12-3 or TRBV12-4 with TRBJ2-7; 10 positions agree with TRBD2. The CDR3 loop spans 15 amino acids. The J segment lost 3 bases and the V segment lost 8 bases, leaving 10 bases of the junction unmatched. The CDR3 sequence: CASRESGGAGYEQYF. CDR3 sequence (DNA): TGTGCCAGCCGCGAGAGCGGGGGGGCGGGCTACGAGCAGTACTTC.

In this sample, this clonotype turned up a few times. V is TRBV5-6 and J is TRBJ1-5; D is ambiguous. V lost 0 bases and J 9 bases, leaving 10 bases between the germline ends. CDR3 length equals 13 residues. CDR1 SGHDT and CDR2 YYEEEE come from the germline V gene. CDR3 protein: CASSLGGFVPQHF. The CDR3 DNA reads TGTGCCAGCAGCTTGGGAGGGTTTGTGCCCCAGCATTTT.

This clonotype occurred many times. This sequence joins TRBV5-1 and TRBJ2-7; weak D call: TRBD2 (6 bases). The CDR3 is 15 residues long. Trimming cost V 4 bases and J 2 bases, with 16 bases left between them. CDR1 is SGHRS and CDR2 is YFSETQ in the germline V gene. The DNA of the CDR3 is TGCGCCAGCAGCAAAACCGGGACTCCGACCTACGAGCAGTACTTC. Translation: CASSKTGTPTYEQYF.

In this sample, this clonotype turned up many times. J is TRBJ2-7 and V is TRBV10-2; D possibly corresponds to TRBD1 (6 bases). Looked up from germline, CDR1 is WSHSY and CDR2 is SAAADI. CDR3 length equals 12 residues. V lost 0 bases and J 7 bases, leaving 7 bases between the germline ends. The DNA for the CDR3 is TGCGCCAGCAGTGAGTCGGGGGCAGAGCAGTACTTC. It yields the protein CASSESGAEQYF.

There are a few counts of this clonotype. The chain couples TRBV20-1 to TRBJ2-3, with 10 bases identical to TRBD2. V lost 1 base and J lost 4; bases outside the gene matches: 8. This CDR3 is 16 amino acids long. Per germline, CDR1 DFQATT and CDR2 SNEGSKA (reference sequence). In nucleotides, the CDR3 is TGCAGTGCTAGAGGGACTAGCGGTAAAGGGGCAGATACGCAGTATTTT. Protein: CSARGTSGKGADTQYF.

The rearrangement links TRBV20-1 to TRBJ2-7; 8 positions match TRBD2. V gave up 0 bases and J gave up 4 bases; unmatched junction bases: 11. There are 16 residues in the CDR3. CDR1 DFQATT and CDR2 SNEGSKA come from the germline V gene (reference sequence). The CDR3 loop is CSARELSGRALYEQYF. The CDR3 DNA reads as TGCAGTGCTAGAGAATTATCCGGGAGGGCCTTGTACGAGCAGTACTTC.

This clonotype showed up just once. The V and J genes are TRBV29-1 and TRBJ2-2, with 10 bases that match TRBD1. Germline values: CDR1 SQVTM, CDR2 ANQGSEA. There are 16 residues in the CDR3. V gave up 6 bases and J gave up 2 bases; unmatched junction bases: 9. The CDR3 DNA sequence: TGCAGCGTCCACAGTTGGGACAGGGGCAACACCGGGGAGCTGTTTTTT. Translation gives CSVHSWDRGNTGELFF.

The chain uses TRBV12-3 or TRBV12-4 and TRBJ2-3, with D possibly matching TRBD2 (5 bases). The length of the CDR3 is 17 residues. V was shortened by 6 bases and J by 0 bases, with 19 bases between the two germline ends. CDR3 sequence reads: CASSLPPGSGSTDTQYF. The DNA for the CDR3 is TGTGCCAGCAGCCTCCCCCCGGGGAGTGGAAGCACAGATACGCAGTATTTT.

The CDR3 here is CASTGNSPLHF. The DNA for the CDR3 is TGTGCCAGCACAGGGAATTCACCCCTCCACTTT. The chain joins TRBV6-1 to TRBJ1-6, with D perhaps TRBD1 (5 bases). Looked up from germline, CDR1 is MNHNS and CDR2 is SASEGT. V dropped 7 bases and J dropped 7 bases, with 5 bases sitting between them. This CDR3 has 11 residues.

This clonotype has ten or more counts. CDR3 loop: CASSSQGTGVLYEQYF. CDR3 nucleotides: TGCGCCAGCAGCTCCCAGGGAACGGGGGTGCTCTACGAGCAGTACTTC. The chain has TRBV5-1 and TRBJ2-7; perhaps TRBD2 as D (6 bases). V dropped 3 bases and J dropped 3 bases, with 19 bases sitting between them. CDR1 and CDR2 (germline): SGHRS, YFSETQ. This CDR3 comprises 16 residues. Complete variable domain (other parts from reference TRBV5-1 and TRBJ2-7): KAGVTQTPRYLIKTRGQQVTLSCSPISGHRSVSWYQQTPGQGLQFLFEYFSETQRNKGNFPGRFSGRQFSNSRSEMNVSTLELGDSALYLCASSSQGTGVLYEQYFGPGTRLTVT.

CDR3 nucleotide sequence: TGTGCCAGCAGTACGCGATCCGGGACACTGAACACTGAAGCTTTCTTT. This translates into CASSTRSGTLNTEAFF. The V call is TRBV6-2 or TRBV6-3, the J call TRBJ1-1; maybe TRBD1 (6 bases). Germline V gene data show CDR1 as MNHEY and CDR2 as SVGEGT. There are 16 residues in the CDR3. Trimming pared 5 bases from V and 0 bases from J, leaving 16 bases between.

This clonotype was picked up a small number of times. V is TRBV7-2 and J is TRBJ1-1; no clear D. V lost 6 bases and J 6 bases, leaving 17 bases between the germline ends. Germline V lookup: CDR1 SGHTA, CDR2 FQGNSA. This CDR3 contains 14 residues. The CDR3 spells CASSYQTVTAEAFF. As DNA, the CDR3 is TGTGCCAGCAGTTACCAAACAGTAACAGCTGAAGCTTTCTTT.

The chain recombines TRBV7-9 with TRBJ2-7, with 10 bases that match TRBD2. The CDR3 runs to 15 residues. Looked up from germline, CDR1 is SEHNR and CDR2 is FQNEAQ (reference sequence). With 5 bases clipped from V and 0 bases from J, the junction kept 4 bases outside the gene matches. The CDR3 loop reads CASSISGGASYEQYF. CDR3 nucleotide sequence: TGTGCCAGCAGCATCAGCGGGGGGGCCTCCTACGAGCAGTACTTC.

The V and J genes are TRBV27 and TRBJ2-5; a possible D gene is TRBD2 (5 bases). Germline V CDR1 and CDR2: MNHEY, SMNVEV (reference sequence). Between the trimmed V and J ends, which lost 5 bases and 5 bases, there was a span of 12 bases. This CDR3 contains 13 residues. The CDR3 loop is CASSPGISETQYF. The CDR3 DNA follows: TGTGCCAGCAGTCCGGGGATTTCGGAGACCCAGTACTTC.

This chain uses TRBV10-3 with TRBJ2-1; weak D call: TRBD1 (6 bases). The V end was cut by 6 bases, the J end by 9 bases, with 15 bases between. The CDR3 has 13 residues. Germline CDR1 is ENHRY and CDR2 is SYGVKD. CDR3 residues: CAIRGEQGGEQFF. The CDR3, as DNA: TGTGCCATCAGGGGTGAACAGGGTGGTGAGCAGTTCTTC.

This chain joins TRBV3-1 and TRBJ2-3; 8 bases agree with TRBD2. The CDR3 has 19 amino acids. The J segment lost 1 base and the V segment lost 2 bases, leaving 14 bases of the junction unmatched. CDR1 is LGHDT, CDR2 YNNKEL, per germline (reference sequence). CDR3 loop: CASSQTPGLEISGTDTQYF. In DNA form, the CDR3 reads TGTGCCAGCAGCCAAACCCCGGGACTAGAAATATCTGGCACAGATACGCAGTATTTT.

The rearrangement uses TRBV10-3 and TRBJ2-7; D remains unclear. CDR1 ENHRY and CDR2 SYGVKD come from the germline V gene. The CDR3 has 12 residues. Trimming took off 6 bases at V and 0 bases at J, with 6 bases between the two ends. The CDR3 DNA reads as TGTGCCATCAGCGTGAGCTCCTACGAGCAGTACTTC. This gives the protein CAISVSSYEQYF.